This T cell receptor (beta chain) was sequenced in a study of OX40 agonist ivuxolimab in advanced cancers. The trim removed 0 bases at V and 7 bases at J, leaving 7 bases unmatched. The CDR3 loop spans 15 amino acids. Germline V gene sequence: CDR1 SGHRS, CDR2 YFSETQ. TCRdb's table, derived via immunoSEQ multiplex PCR, lists solely in-frame clones and lacks some. The data contain 45,000 to 60,000 clones, roughly nine tenths of them singletons. The sequencing here drew on CD4+ or CD8+ T cells sorted from blood, taken in a trial of the OX40 agonist ivuxolimab. The TCR originated in an adult with an advanced solid tumor such as melanoma, head and neck, liver or kidney cancer. This chain connects TRBV5-1 to TRBJ1-1, with 9 bases matching TRBD1. The CDR3 DNA sequence: TGCGCCAGCAGCTTGGGAACAGGGGGCAGGGGTGAAGCTTTCTTT. Translation: CASSLGTGGRGEAFF. Looking up the rest from reference TRBV5-1 and TRBJ1-1 gives the full variable domain: KAGVTQTPRYLIKTRGQQVTLSCSPISGHRSVSWYQQTPGQGLQFLFEYFSETQRNKGNFPGRFSGRQFSNSRSEMNVSTLELGDSALYLCASSLGTGGRGEAFFGQGTRLTVV.